What follows are 17 T cell receptor beta chains derived from one specimen sequenced in a study of T cells in localized non-small cell lung cancer. The assay was immunoSEQ multiplex PCR, and TCRdb's table has in-frame clones only and misses some. The table has 65,000 to 90,000 clones, less than 85% seen once. Source: PBMCs, taken before any cancer treatment. The receptors stem from a man aged 40 to 70 with stage II squamous cell lung carcinoma.

The V call is TRBV5-6, the J call TRBJ1-4, with no clear D. V was clipped by 2 bases and J by 5 bases, with 7 bases between them. The CDR3 spans 13 residues. Germline CDR1 SGHDT, CDR2 YYEEEE. Here the CDR3 DNA reads TGTGCCAGCAGCTTAAGGGCCAATGAAAAACTGTTTTTT. Translation: CASSLRANEKLFF.

The chain is built from TRBV7-2 and TRBJ1-6; D not resolved. Germline V gene sequence: CDR1 SGHTA, CDR2 FQGNSA. The CDR3 is 15 amino acids. V was trimmed by 5 bases and J by 9 bases, leaving 17 bases between them. CDR3: CASSPRTVGGSPLHF. The CDR3 nucleotides are TGTGCCAGCAGCCCCAGGACCGTAGGAGGTTCACCCCTCCACTTT.

This clone was detected once. V and J are TRBV9 and TRBJ2-3; 9 bases match TRBD2. The V gene's germline CDR1 is SGDLS and CDR2 YYNGEE. The length of the CDR3 is 16 residues. V gave up 0 bases and J gave up 4 bases; unmatched junction bases: 6. CDR3 DNA sequence: TGTGCCAGCAGCGTAGTCGCGGGGGGGCCGGCAGATACGCAGTATTTT. This gives the protein CASSVVAGGPADTQYF.

The chain couples TRBV7-3 to TRBJ2-3; 7 nucleotides match TRBD1. With V trimmed by 3 bases and J by 4 bases, 7 bases remained unmatched. The CDR3 contains 15 residues. The V gene's germline CDR1 is SGHTA and CDR2 FQGTGA. The CDR3 is CASSLYRGRPDTQYF. DNA of the CDR3: TGTGCCAGCAGCTTGTATAGGGGGCGCCCAGATACGCAGTATTTT.

This clone has a single count. The chain couples TRBV28 to TRBJ2-7, with D uncertain. The germline CDR1 and CDR2 sequences are MDHEN and SYDVKM. Trimming left V 8 bases short and J 3 bases short, with 14 bases between. CDR3 length: 13 residues. CDR3 region: CASLGPWGYEQYF. The CDR3 DNA sequence: TGTGCCAGCCTGGGTCCCTGGGGCTACGAGCAGTACTTC. Drawing the rest from reference TRBV28 and TRBJ2-7, the complete variable domain is DVKVTQSSRYLVKRTGEKVFLECVQDMDHENMFWYRQDPGLGLRLIYFSYDVKMKEKGDIPEGYSVSREKKERFSLILESASTNQTSMYLCASLGPWGYEQYFGPGTRLTVT.

This chain joins TRBV11-3 and TRBJ2-3; 12 bases line up with TRBD2. The trim removed 1 base at V and 5 bases at J, leaving 10 bases unmatched. The CDR3 covers 18 residues. Germline lookup yields CDR1 SGHNT and CDR2 YENEEA. The CDR3 sequence is CASSLGDRLAGVQDTQYF. CDR3 in DNA: TGTGCCAGCAGCTTAGGGGACCGACTAGCGGGAGTACAAGATACGCAGTATTTT.

DNA of the CDR3: TGTGCCAGCATGGGAGATAACACTGAAGCTTTCTTT. Translation gives CASMGDNTEAFF. This sequence joins TRBV6-5 and TRBJ1-1; no clear D gene. V lost 7 bases and J lost 2, with 8 bases in between. The CDR3 length is 12 residues. The germline CDR1 and CDR2 sequences are MNHEY and SVGAGI.

This clone was seen just once. The chain uses TRBV7-3 and TRBJ2-1, with TRBD1 as a possible D gene (5 bases). From germline, CDR1 is SGHTA and CDR2 FQGTGA. The germline V and J ends were trimmed by 5 bases and 9 bases, with 20 bases remaining between them. The CDR3 covers 15 residues. The chain's CDR3 is CASSNRLPTQGEQFF. The CDR3, as DNA: TGTGCCAGCAGCAATCGGCTGCCTACTCAGGGTGAGCAGTTCTTC. The full variable domain, in which reference TRBV7-3 and TRBJ2-1 provide the parts outside the CDR3, is GAGVSQTPSNKVTEKGKYVELRCDPISGHTALYWYRQSLGQGPEFLIYFQGTGAADDSGLPNDRFFAVRPEGSVSTLKIQRTERGDSAVYLCASSNRLPTQGEQFFGPGTRLTVL.

The V call is TRBV15, the J call TRBJ2-5, with D possibly being TRBD1 or TRBD2 (5 bases each). Germline CDR1 is LNHNV and CDR2 is YYDKDF (reference sequence). The CDR3 consists of 16 residues. Trimming cost V 4 bases and J 5 bases, with 20 bases left between them. The CDR3 DNA is TGTGCCACCAGCAACCCTAGGGGAGTGCTAAGTGAGACCCAGTACTTC. Its protein product is CATSNPRGVLSETQYF.

The chain links TRBV6-1 to TRBJ2-5, with 11 bases fitting TRBD2. This CDR3 comprises 15 residues. The germline CDR1 and CDR2 sequences are MNHNS and SASEGT. V dropped 8 bases and J dropped 0; count of bases not matched to a gene: 5. Here the CDR3 reads CASLPGLADQETQYF. The CDR3, as DNA: TGTGCCAGCTTACCGGGACTAGCGGACCAAGAGACCCAGTACTTC.

This clone was observed a handful of times. V is TRBV5-4 and J is TRBJ2-3; TRBD1 agrees at 10 bases. The V and J ends lost 0 bases and 4 bases, in that order; junction bases with no gene match: 2. Looked up from germline, CDR1 is SGHNT and CDR2 is YYREEE (reference sequence). The CDR3 is 15 amino acids. DNA of the CDR3: TGTGCCAGCAGCTTGGAGGGGACAGGGGCAGATACGCAGTATTTT. Its protein is CASSLEGTGADTQYF.

The genes are TRBV7-9 and TRBJ1-2; the D is unclear. The CDR3 runs to 14 residues. The germline V and J ends were trimmed by 2 bases and 0 bases, with 7 bases remaining between them. Germline CDR1 and CDR2: SEHNR and FQNEAQ (reference sequence). CDR3 nucleotide sequence: TGTGCCAGCAGCTTAACTGTGACTAACTATGGCTACACCTTC. Its translation is CASSLTVTNYGYTF.

V and J are TRBV29-1 and TRBJ1-2, with 8 bases matching TRBD1. CDR1 is SQVTM, CDR2 ANQGSEA, per germline. The V and J ends lost 8 bases and 3 bases, in that order; junction bases with no gene match: 5. The CDR3 runs 12 residues. In DNA form, the CDR3 reads TGCAGCCTGGACAGGGCATACTATGGCTACACCTTC. The encoded protein is CSLDRAYYGYTF.

CDR3 in DNA: TGTGCCAGCAGTAGTGAATCCGGCGAGCAGTACTTC. As protein: CASSSESGEQYF. The J gene is TRBJ2-7, the V gene TRBV2; D remains unclear. V lost 5 bases and J lost 6, with 11 bases in between. The germline gives CDR1 SNHLY, CDR2 FYNNEI. The CDR3 loop spans 12 amino acids.

V usage is TRBV19 and J usage is TRBJ1-4, with 7 bases aligning to TRBD1. Germline V gene sequence: CDR1 LNHDA, CDR2 SQIVND (reference sequence). V trimming: 6 bases; J trimming: 3 bases; junction bases outside the gene matches: 4. This CDR3 contains 14 residues. The CDR3 coding sequence is TGTGCCAGTAGCCCCGGGACAGCTAATGAAAAACTGTTTTTT. As protein: CASSPGTANEKLFF.

The genes are TRBV9 and TRBJ2-2, with D possibly matching TRBD2 (6 bases). Germline V gene lookup returns CDR1 SGDLS and CDR2 YYNGEE. Trimming shortened V by 5 bases and J by 6 bases, and 14 bases separated the two germline ends. CDR3 length: 14 residues. CDR3 sequence: CASRQTTGAGELFF. CDR3 in DNA: TGTGCCAGCAGGCAAACCACGGGGGCCGGGGAGCTGTTTTTT.

V usage is TRBV7-8 and J usage is TRBJ1-3; D is ambiguous. Trimming cost V 3 bases and J 4 bases, with 4 bases left between them. The CDR3 is 12 residues long. In germline, CDR1 is SGHVS, CDR2 FQNEAQ. This chain's CDR3 is CASSFYGNTIYF. In nucleotides, the CDR3 is TGTGCCAGCAGCTTTTACGGAAACACCATATATTTT.